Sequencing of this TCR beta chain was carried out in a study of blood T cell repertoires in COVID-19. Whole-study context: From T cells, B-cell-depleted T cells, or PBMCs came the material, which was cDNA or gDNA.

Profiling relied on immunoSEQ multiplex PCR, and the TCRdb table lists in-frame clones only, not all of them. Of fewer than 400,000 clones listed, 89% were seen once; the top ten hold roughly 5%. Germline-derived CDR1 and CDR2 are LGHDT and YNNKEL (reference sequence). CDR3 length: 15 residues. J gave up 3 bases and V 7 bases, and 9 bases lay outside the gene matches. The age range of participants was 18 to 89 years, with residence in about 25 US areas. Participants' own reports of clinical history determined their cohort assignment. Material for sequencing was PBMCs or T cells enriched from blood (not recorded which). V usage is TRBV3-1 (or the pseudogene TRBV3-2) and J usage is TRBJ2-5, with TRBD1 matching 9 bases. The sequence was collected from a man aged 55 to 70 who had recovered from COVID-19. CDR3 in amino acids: CASNIGQGSEETQYF. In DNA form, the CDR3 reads TGTGCCAGCAACATCGGACAGGGGAGCGAAGAGACCCAGTACTTC.